This T cell receptor (beta chain) emerged from a study of blood T cell repertoires in COVID-19. The overall study: Both acute and convalescent COVID-19 samples were obtained from the United States, Italy and Spain. T cells, B-cell-depleted T cells, or PBMCs provided the cDNA or gDNA that served as material.

The ends lost 3 bases at V and 7 bases at J; junction bases unmatched: 12. CDR3 length: 15 amino acids. The germline CDR1 and CDR2 sequences are DFQATT and SNEGSKA (reference sequence). Measured with immunoSEQ multiplex PCR; TCRdb has only the in-frame clones, and not every one. The sample lists a few hundred thousand clones; approximately 80% were seen once. The material sequenced was peripheral blood. This clonotype originated in a human donor with acute or convalescent COVID-19. The donor label of this sample is uncertain. The chain uses TRBV20-1 and TRBJ1-2; 9 bases agree with TRBD1. The CDR3 region is CSASIRRDRGSGYTF. CDR3 DNA sequence: TGCAGTGCTAGTATCCGCCGTGACAGGGGGTCTGGCTACACCTTC.